This TCR beta chain was obtained from a study of shared clonotypes between healthy human individuals. The V gene's germline CDR1 is LNHDA and CDR2 SQIVND (reference sequence). The CDR3 sequence is 15 residues long. Trimming at V came to 4 bases and at J to 5 bases, leaving 9 bases not matched to a gene. Free of recent acute infections or vaccinations, the donors were healthy HIV-negative adults. Each subset's genomic DNA was split evenly across several immunoSEQ plates. As handled by the study authors: Junction-only sequences without quality scores were provided by ImmunoSEQ, so filtering was different. Using immunoSEQ multiplex PCR, the repertoire was profiled, and TCRdb retains in-frame clones only, with some absent. Clone size and V and J calls were adopted from that table, with D and trimming inferred from the DNA. The table lists about 600,000 clones, around 78% of them singletons.

This clonotype was obtained from a woman in her thirties or forties in good health. Some clones in this sample may be carry-over from other donors' samples. The rearrangement links TRBV19 to TRBJ2-3, with 7 bases aligning to TRBD1. The sample consisted of PBMCs. The CDR3, as DNA: TGTGCCAGTAGTACGACCGGGACAGCAGGAGATACGCAGTATTTT. Encoded protein: CASSTTGTAGDTQYF.